A single sample is the source of the 20 T cell receptor beta chains below, sequenced in a study of cytomegalovirus exposure and HLA in healthy donors. Primers for the PCR totalled 60 Vbeta and 13 Jbeta. This table comes from immunoSEQ multiplex PCR, and its TCRdb copy is limited to in-frame clones, with some not included. The table records roughly 76,000 clones, 86% of them present only once. The sample taken for sequencing was PBMCs. These receptors came from a woman aged 30 to 39 in good health and CMV-seronegative.

The V gene is TRBV6-1, the J gene TRBJ1-6, with 8 bases matching TRBD1. V shed 1 base and J 11 bases; nucleotides not matched to a gene: 16. CDR1 is MNHNS, CDR2 SASEGT, per germline. The CDR3 extends over 18 amino acids. The CDR3 region is CASSEVGQGAVVDPPLHF. Written as DNA, the CDR3 is TGTGCCAGCAGTGAAGTTGGACAGGGCGCGGTGGTAGATCCACCCCTCCACTTT.

The chain employs TRBV6-5 and TRBJ2-7; 10 bases are shared with TRBD2. Germline CDR1 and CDR2: MNHEY and SVGAGI. V shed 5 bases and J 5 bases; nucleotides not matched to a gene: 9. This CDR3 has 15 residues. The DNA for the CDR3 is TGTGCCAGCAGTCGATCTAGCGGGAGTTTGGACGAGCAGTACTTC. As protein: CASSRSSGSLDEQYF.

The sample holds one count of this clone. This sequence joins TRBV7-9 and TRBJ2-1; a possible D gene is TRBD2 (6 bases). V was clipped by 2 bases and J by 6 bases, with 20 bases between them. CDR3 length: 17 residues. The germline V gene has CDR1 SEHNR and CDR2 FQNEAQ (reference sequence). Written as DNA, the CDR3 is TGTGCCAGCAGCTTACCCCTTTACCGGGAGCAGGGCAATGAGCAGTTCTTC. This translates into CASSLPLYREQGNEQFF.

The J gene is TRBJ2-1, the V gene TRBV29-1, with 8 bases fitting TRBD2. The CDR3 runs 15 residues. With V trimmed by 0 bases and J by 4 bases, 5 bases remained unmatched. Germline CDR1 and CDR2: SQVTM and ANQGSEA. The CDR3 loop reads CSVEDGIAGYNEQFF. CDR3 DNA: TGCAGCGTTGAAGATGGGATAGCGGGATACAATGAGCAGTTCTTC.

The genes are TRBV28 and TRBJ2-1; 9 nucleotides match TRBD1. V lost 6 bases, J lost 8 bases, and 5 bases stayed unmatched. There are 13 residues in the CDR3. The germline gives CDR1 MDHEN, CDR2 SYDVKM. As DNA, the CDR3 is TGTGCCAGCAGGGGGACAGGGTCCCATGAGCAGTTCTTC. As protein: CASRGTGSHEQFF.

The V call is TRBV6-6, the J call TRBJ2-2; 7 bases are shared with TRBD1. Trimming took 3 bases from V and 7 from J; bases not matched to a gene: 5. The germline V gene has CDR1 MNHNY and CDR2 SVGAGI (reference sequence). The CDR3 contains 14 residues. In nucleotides, the CDR3 is TGTGCCAGCAGTTATGGACAGGCCGACGGGGAGCTGTTTTTT. Translation gives CASSYGQADGELFF.

The V and J genes are TRBV7-3 and TRBJ1-2, with TRBD1 as a possible D gene (5 bases). V was shortened by 1 base and J by 8 bases, with 11 bases between the two germline ends. Per the germline V gene, CDR1 is SGHTA and CDR2 is FQGTGA. CDR3 size: 13 residues. The CDR3 loop reads CASSLKGTGGYTF. DNA for the CDR3: TGTGCCAGCAGCTTAAAAGGTACAGGAGGCTACACCTTC.

With respect to this clone: The identical CDR3 is also encoded by other nucleotide sequences in the sample. This rearrangement joins TRBV7-9 to TRBJ2-7; possibly TRBD1 for D (5 bases). There are 16 residues in the CDR3. From germline, CDR1 is SEHNR and CDR2 FQNEAQ (reference sequence). V shed 1 base and J shed 0 bases, with 13 bases lying between them. The CDR3 sequence: CASSLGGAASSYEQYF. The CDR3 DNA is TGTGCCAGCAGCTTAGGTGGGGCAGCCAGCTCCTACGAGCAGTACTTC.

This chain links TRBV7-8 with TRBJ2-5, with 11 positions matching TRBD2. Trimming cost V 5 bases and J 5 bases; bases outside gene matches: 7. The germline V gene encodes CDR1 SGHVS and CDR2 FQNEAQ. This CDR3 contains 15 residues. CDR3 region: CASSRTSGSAETQYF. CDR3 DNA sequence: TGTGCCAGCAGCCGTACTAGCGGGAGCGCGGAGACCCAGTACTTC.

The V gene is TRBV7-3, the J gene TRBJ2-1; 8 bases fit TRBD1. The CDR3 is 13 amino acids. Looked up from germline, CDR1 is SGHTA and CDR2 is FQGTGA. Unmatched junction bases numbered 0, after V lost 3 bases and J lost 5 bases. The CDR3 is CASSLDRDNEQFF. DNA of the CDR3: TGTGCCAGCAGCTTGGACAGGGACAATGAGCAGTTCTTC.

This clone showed up just once. V is TRBV5-4 and J is TRBJ2-2, with 7 nucleotides matching TRBD1. CDR1 and CDR2 (germline): SGHNT, YYREEE (reference sequence). Trimming at V came to 3 bases and at J to 2 bases, leaving 13 bases not matched to a gene. The CDR3 has 18 residues. CDR3 amino acids: CASSWGIDRVENTGELFF. CDR3 nucleotides: TGTGCCAGCAGCTGGGGAATCGACAGGGTAGAAAACACCGGGGAGCTGTTTTTT.

The chain couples TRBV7-9 to TRBJ1-5; 8 bases are a match to TRBD1. V dropped 5 bases and J dropped 4; count of bases not matched to a gene: 7. CDR3 size: 15 residues. The V gene's germline CDR1 is SEHNR and CDR2 FQNEAQ (reference sequence). The CDR3 spells CASSLGTGLNQPQHF. CDR3 bases: TGTGCCAGCAGCCTGGGGACAGGCCTTAATCAGCCCCAGCATTTT.

This clone was counted once. The chain carries TRBV18 and TRBJ1-5; 9 bases map to TRBD1. The CDR3 runs 15 residues. CDR1 is KGHSH, CDR2 LQKENI, per germline. The V gene end was trimmed by 3 bases and the J gene end by 5 bases; junction bases not matched to a gene: 5. DNA for the CDR3: TGTGCCAGCTCACCGGGACAGGGACCACATCAGCCCCAGCATTTT. It translates to CASSPGQGPHQPQHF.

On this clone itself: Different DNA sequences within this sample yield the same CDR3. The rearrangement links TRBV19 to TRBJ1-1; D ambiguous. The CDR3 runs to 15 residues. V lost 1 base and J 3 bases, leaving 12 bases between the germline ends. Germline loops: CDR1 LNHDA, CDR2 SQIVND (reference sequence). This CDR3 reads CASSIAGRRYTEAFF. In DNA, the CDR3 is TGTGCCAGTAGTATAGCAGGCAGGAGGTACACTGAAGCTTTCTTT.

The chain is built from TRBV7-9 and TRBJ2-5; 8 nucleotides align to TRBD2. The J call is doubtful: the DNA matches TRBJ2-7 better. This CDR3 is built from 14 residues. CDR1 SEHNR and CDR2 FQNEAQ come from the germline V gene (reference sequence). The CDR3 DNA sequence: TGTGCCAGCTCCCCGGGGGGGACCGTCTACGAGCAGTACTTC. It codes for CASSPGGTVYEQYF.

This clone turned up a few times. The V gene is TRBV9, the J gene TRBJ1-2, with D possibly matching TRBD1 (5 bases). The CDR3 sequence is 13 residues long. Deletions cut 2 bases from V and 5 bases from J, with 10 bases between. Looked up from germline, CDR1 is SGDLS and CDR2 is YYNGEE. The DNA of the CDR3 is TGTGCCAGCAGCGTTTCGGGGGGGTATGGCTACACCTTC. This sequence encodes CASSVSGGYGYTF.

Here the CDR3 reads CAISEPTASTDTQYF. In nucleotides, the CDR3 is TGTGCCATCAGTGAGCCGACAGCTAGCACAGATACGCAGTATTTT. This chain links TRBV10-3 with TRBJ2-3; D perhaps matches TRBD1 (5 bases). The ends were cut back, 2 bases at V and 0 bases at J, with 9 bases in the middle. Germline V gene sequence: CDR1 ENHRY, CDR2 SYGVKD. The CDR3 has 15 amino acids.

The genes are TRBV19 and TRBJ2-1; TRBD2 agrees at 12 bases. V was pared by 3 bases and J by 7 bases, with 10 bases of the junction left unmatched. CDR3 length equals 17 residues. Germline V gene sequence: CDR1 LNHDA, CDR2 SQIVND (reference sequence). CDR3 region: CASSILVTSGRGNEQFF. The CDR3 region has the DNA TGTGCCAGTAGTATTCTCGTGACTAGCGGGAGAGGGAATGAGCAGTTCTTC.

Notes on this clone: Its ends do not fully match the called genes, so a read error is possible. The rearrangement links TRBV30 to TRBJ2-7; TRBD1 matches at 8 bases. This CDR3 spans 14 amino acids. The germline gives CDR1 GTSNPN, CDR2 SVGIG (reference sequence). The CDR3: CAWSVGQGAYGQYF. In DNA form, the CDR3 reads TGTGCCTGGAGTGTAGGACAGGGAGCTTACGGGCAGTACTTC.

The gene calls are TRBV28 and TRBJ1-4; D gene uncertain. Germline V gene data show CDR1 as MDHEN and CDR2 as SYDVKM. Trimming pared 2 bases from V and 1 base from J, leaving 8 bases between. The CDR3 is 15 amino acids. Here the CDR3 DNA reads TGTGCCAGCAGTTTAGAAAGAGAAACTAATGAAAAACTGTTTTTT. Translating it yields CASSLERETNEKLFF.